The 23 T cell receptor beta chains below all came from one sample that was sequenced in a study of blood T cell repertoires in COVID-19. Sequencing was performed with immunoSEQ multiplex PCR; in TCRdb, only in-frame clones are kept and a portion is missing. The data show 500,000 to 600,000 clones, approximately 91% seen once. The specimen sequenced was peripheral blood. Receptors were obtained from a woman between 45 and 65 years old with COVID-19, enrolled during active disease.

The chain couples TRBV19 to TRBJ1-5; D remains unclear. This CDR3 region has 9 residues. Deletions cut 10 bases from V and 9 bases from J, with 7 bases between. Germline V lookup: CDR1 LNHDA, CDR2 SQIVND (reference sequence). CDR3 sequence: CATGRPQHF. CDR3 coding DNA: TGTGCCACCGGTCGGCCCCAGCATTTT.

The CDR3 spells CASSQAAPGLGEETQYF. The DNA for the CDR3 is TGTGCCAGCAGCCAAGCCGCTCCGGGACTAGGGGAAGAGACCCAGTACTTC. V is TRBV4-2 and J is TRBJ2-5; 8 bases agree with TRBD2. V was pared by 1 base and J by 3 bases, with 10 bases of the junction left unmatched. CDR3 length: 17 amino acids. CDR1 and CDR2 from the germline V gene are LGHNA and YNFKEQ.

The chain employs TRBV5-1 and TRBJ1-2, with 7 bases identical to TRBD1. Trimming removed 4 bases from V and 4 bases from J; junction bases left unmatched: 4. CDR3 length equals 13 residues. Germline V gene data show CDR1 as SGHRS and CDR2 as YFSETQ. In nucleotides, the CDR3 is TGCGCCAGCAGCGCCGACAGGGTCTATGGCTACACCTTC. Translating gives CASSADRVYGYTF.

V usage is TRBV18 and J usage is TRBJ1-1; TRBD1 is a possible D gene (5 bases). The germline V and J ends were trimmed by 8 bases and 1 base, with 11 bases remaining between them. In germline, CDR1 is KGHSH, CDR2 LQKENI. CDR3 size: 13 residues. Here the CDR3 reads CASQGEQNTEAFF. DNA of the CDR3: TGTGCCAGCCAAGGGGAACAGAACACTGAAGCTTTCTTT.

V usage is TRBV29-1 and J usage is TRBJ2-3; TRBD1 matches 7 bases. Trimming removed 0 bases from V and 3 bases from J; junction bases left unmatched: 6. Germline CDR1 reads SQVTM; CDR2 reads ANQGSEA. The CDR3 is made up of 15 amino acids. CDR3 nucleotides: TGCAGCGTTGAAGATCGGGGACAGTCGACAGATACGCAGTATTTT. This gives the protein CSVEDRGQSTDTQYF.

The chain recombines TRBV5-1 with TRBJ2-7; weak D call: TRBD2 (5 bases). CDR1 is SGHRS, CDR2 YFSETQ, per germline. The CDR3 is 14 residues long. Trimming removed 4 bases at V and 0 bases at J, with 11 bases between. CDR3 sequence: CASSPVTNSYEQYF. Here the CDR3 DNA reads TGCGCCAGCAGCCCCGTGACTAACTCCTACGAGCAGTACTTC.

This chain uses TRBV2 with TRBJ1-2, with D unresolved. V lost 7 bases to trimming and J lost 7 bases, with 16 bases between them. CDR3 length: 13 amino acids. In germline, CDR1 is SNHLY, CDR2 FYNNEI. The CDR3 DNA follows: TGTGCCAGCACATCATACATCCCCCCTGGCTACACCTTC. Translated, it gives CASTSYIPPGYTF.

This clone appeared once. The sample carries other DNA sequences with the same CDR3. This CDR3 reads CASSLDRGGYGYTF. DNA for the CDR3: TGCGCCAGCAGCTTGGACAGGGGGGGCTATGGCTACACCTTC. The J gene is TRBJ1-2, the V gene TRBV5-1, with 8 bases aligning to TRBD1. V shed 0 bases, J shed 4 bases, and the junction held 2 bases outside the gene matches. Germline loops: CDR1 SGHRS, CDR2 YFSETQ. There are 14 residues in the CDR3.

The CDR3 DNA follows: TGCGCCAGCAGCCAAGATAGGTCGCCGGGTCAGCCCCAGCATTTT. As protein: CASSQDRSPGQPQHF. The chain couples TRBV4-1 to TRBJ1-5; D ambiguous. The CDR3 sequence is 15 residues long. The germline V gene encodes CDR1 MGHRA and CDR2 YSYEKL. Trimming stripped 0 bases from V and 6 bases from J, with 12 bases between.

The chain employs TRBV10-3 and TRBJ2-2, with D perhaps TRBD1 (6 bases). CDR3 size: 14 residues. Trimming left V 4 bases short and J 6 bases short, with 12 bases between. Germline CDR1 ENHRY, CDR2 SYGVKD. For the CDR3, the DNA is TGTGCCATCAGTGTCTCAGGGGCGGCCGGGGAGCTGTTTTTT. Protein sequence: CAISVSGAAGELFF.

V usage is TRBV19 and J usage is TRBJ2-5, with D hard to call. With 0 bases removed from V and 3 bases from J, the gap between germline ends came to 2 bases. In germline, CDR1 is LNHDA, CDR2 SQIVND (reference sequence). This CDR3 comprises 12 residues. CDR3 sequence (DNA): TGTGCCAGTAGTATAGATAAAGAGACCCAGTACTTC. Encoded protein: CASSIDKETQYF. Variable domain in full (rest from reference TRBV19 and TRBJ2-5): DGGITQSPKYLFRKEGQNVTLSCEQNLNHDAMYWYRQDPGQGLRLIYYSQIVNDFQKGDIAEGYSVSREKKESFPLTVTSAQKNPTAFYLCASSIDKETQYFGPGTRLLVL.

The genes are TRBV5-1 and TRBJ2-2, with D possibly being TRBD2 (5 bases). Germline V gives CDR1 SGHRS, CDR2 YFSETQ. This CDR3 region has 15 residues. Trimming shortened V by 2 bases and J by 5 bases, and 13 bases separated the two germline ends. Written as DNA, the CDR3 is TGCGCCAGCAGCTTCTCCTCTTCGGGAACCGGGGAGCTGTTTTTT. The encoded protein is CASSFSSSGTGELFF.

The CDR3 protein is CASSLPRGLAGAYEQYF. CDR3 DNA: TGTGCCAGCAGCCTTCCTCGGGGACTAGCGGGGGCCTACGAGCAGTACTTC. This rearrangement joins TRBV5-4 to TRBJ2-7; 14 positions agree with TRBD2. The CDR3 sequence is 17 residues long. The J segment lost 2 bases and the V segment lost 4 bases, leaving 8 bases of the junction unmatched. Germline CDR1 SGHNT, CDR2 YYREEE (reference sequence).

Worth noting for this clone: This sample includes further DNA sequences coding for the same CDR3. This chain connects TRBV5-6 to TRBJ1-2; the match to TRBD1 covers 9 bases. Germline CDR1 SGHDT, CDR2 YYEEEE. The CDR3 is made up of 13 amino acids. After removal of 1 base from V and 6 bases from J, the junction contained 1 base not matched to a gene. In DNA form, the CDR3 reads TGTGCCAGCAGCTTGAGGGACAGGGATGGCTACACCTTC. Amino acid sequence: CASSLRDRDGYTF.

The genes are TRBV12-5 and TRBJ1-6, with D possibly matching TRBD1 (6 bases). Germline lookup yields CDR1 LGHNT and CDR2 FRNRAP. The V end was cut by 4 bases, the J end by 10 bases, with 17 bases between. The CDR3 totals 15 residues. CDR3 nucleotides: TGTGCTAGTGGTTCGGGGACACATCCCGAATCACCCCTCCACTTT. This encodes CASGSGTHPESPLHF.

The chain carries TRBV10-1 and TRBJ2-2; possibly TRBD2 for D (5 bases). The CDR3 runs 13 residues. V gave up 6 bases and J gave up 6 bases, with 11 bases separating them. Germline CDR1 is WNHNN and CDR2 is SYGVQD (reference sequence). The chain's CDR3 is CASREAVSGELFF. Here the CDR3 DNA reads TGCGCCAGCAGGGAGGCAGTCTCCGGGGAGCTGTTTTTT.

V gene TRBV10-2 combines with J gene TRBJ1-1, with 7 positions matching TRBD1. Germline values: CDR1 WSHSY, CDR2 SAAADI. The CDR3 contains 13 residues. Unmatched junction bases numbered 7, after V lost 6 bases and J lost 6 bases. This CDR3 is CASRSDRDPEAFF. The CDR3 nucleotides read TGCGCCAGCAGGAGTGACAGGGACCCTGAAGCTTTCTTT.

The chain is built from TRBV30 and TRBJ1-1; 7 nucleotides agree with TRBD1. Germline-derived CDR1 and CDR2 are GTSNPN and SVGIG (reference sequence). V was clipped by 0 bases and J by 4 bases; unmatched bases: 2. The CDR3 sequence is 13 residues long. The CDR3 loop reads CAWSVTGLTEAFF. CDR3 nucleotide sequence: TGTGCCTGGAGTGTGACAGGGCTCACTGAAGCTTTCTTT. The full variable domain, completed using reference TRBV30 and TRBJ1-1, is SQTIHQWPATLVQPVGSPLSLECTVEGTSNPNLYWYRQAAGRGLQLLFYSVGIGQISSEVPQNLSASRPQDRQFILSSKKLLLSDSGFYLCAWSVTGLTEAFFGQGTRLTVV.

The chain employs TRBV9 and TRBJ1-6, with a possible D match to TRBD1 (6 bases). The CDR3 length is 15 residues. V lost 4 bases and J 7 bases, leaving 15 bases between the germline ends. Germline CDR1 and CDR2: SGDLS and YYNGEE. The CDR3 region is CASSLGTGPNSPLHF. The CDR3 DNA reads TGTGCCAGCAGCTTGGGTACAGGGCCCAATTCACCCCTCCACTTT.

Concerning this clone itself: Other DNA sequences of this sample code for an identical CDR3. The genes are TRBV19 and TRBJ1-6, with 10 bases that match TRBD1. In germline, CDR1 is LNHDA, CDR2 SQIVND (reference sequence). The J segment lost 9 bases and the V segment lost 5 bases, leaving 4 bases of the junction unmatched. The CDR3 sequence is 14 residues long. CDR3 nucleotides: TGTGCCAGTAGTCCGGGACAGGGGTTTTCACCCCTCCACTTT. It is translated as CASSPGQGFSPLHF.

This chain connects TRBV2 to TRBJ2-3; tentative D call: TRBD2 (6 bases). V gave up 8 bases and J gave up 2 bases, with 14 bases separating them. Per the germline V gene, CDR1 is SNHLY and CDR2 is FYNNEI. The CDR3 covers 14 residues. The CDR3 DNA sequence: TGTGCCAGCGGGGACGGACTATCCACAGATACGCAGTATTTT. Translating gives CASGDGLSTDTQYF.

The V call is TRBV19, the J call TRBJ1-5; unclear D gene. Germline V gene sequence: CDR1 LNHDA, CDR2 SQIVND (reference sequence). The V end was cut by 5 bases, the J end by 3 bases, with 8 bases between. The CDR3 runs 13 residues. The CDR3 coding sequence is TGTGCCAGTAGTTACGGTTTCAATCAGCCCCAGCATTTT. Translation gives CASSYGFNQPQHF.

This clone was recorded only once. V is TRBV2 and J is TRBJ1-1; perhaps TRBD1 as D (6 bases). Trimming removed 3 bases from V and 1 base from J, with 15 bases in between. Germline assignment: CDR1 SNHLY and CDR2 FYNNEI. The CDR3 covers 16 residues. The CDR3 region has the DNA TGTGCCAGCAGTGATTTGGGGGCCAGGAAGAACACTGAAGCTTTCTTT. Encoded protein: CASSDLGARKNTEAFF.